These T cell receptor beta chains were read from a single sample in a study of cytomegalovirus exposure and HLA in healthy donors. Method: immunoSEQ multiplex PCR; TCRdb's copy keeps in-frame clones and lacks some. This table has around 130,000 clones, over 60% appearing once. The sample taken for sequencing was PBMCs. Receptors originate from a man between 18 and 35 years old in good health and CMV-seronegative. CDR3s include the opening cysteine and the closing phenylalanine or tryptophan. A D gene is named only where the DNA matches it firmly. A clone size is listed for some rows: how often the clone was seen (once, few, many), or a class if it is expanded.

- | TRBJ2-5 | TRBV13 | - | CASSFNSRGLGETQYF | TGTGCCAGCAGCTTTAACAGTAGGGGTTTGGGGGAGACCCAGTACTTC
- | TRBJ1-1 | TRBV28 | TRBD1 | CASRQGARRNTEAFF | TGTGCCAGCAGACAGGGGGCGCGGCGGAACACTGAAGCTTTCTTT
few | TRBJ2-1 | TRBV9 | TRBD2 | CASSETSGSEQFF | TGTGCCAGCAGCGAAACTAGCGGGAGCGAGCAGTTCTTC
- | TRBJ2-7 | TRBV19 | - | CASSIMAGLREQYF | TGTGCCAGTAGTATAATGGCAGGTTTAAGGGAGCAGTACTTC
- | TRBJ2-3 | TRBV29-1 | - | CSVELRLDTQYF | TGCAGCGTTGAACTCCGGTTGGATACGCAGTATTTT
few | TRBJ2-2 | TRBV19 | - | CASSLQRRGAANSGELFF | TGTGCCAGTAGTCTTCAACGTCGGGGGGCGGCGAACTCCGGGGAGCTGTTTTTT
few | TRBJ1-3 | TRBV7-9 | - | CSSSFGGNRISGNTIYF | TGTTCCAGCAGCTTCGGCGGGAACCGGATCTCTGGAAACACCATATATTTT
- | TRBJ1-4 | TRBV28 | - | CASSGHEVTNEKLFF | TGTGCCAGCAGTGGTCATGAGGTAACAAATGAAAAACTGTTTTTT
- | TRBJ2-1 | TRBV6-1 | TRBD2 | CASSGLAGVSGSYNEQFF | TGTGCCAGCAGTGGGCTAGCGGGAGTTTCCGGGTCCTACAATGAGCAGTTCTTC
- | TRBJ2-2 | TRBV5-1 | - | CASNPYTPTGDELFF | TGCGCCAGCAATCCCTATACGCCGACGGGGGACGAGCTGTTTTTT
- | TRBJ2-7 | TRBV14 | - | CASSHSGGEQYF | TGTGCCAGCAGCCATTCCGGGGGCGAGCAGTACTTC
- | TRBJ2-5 | TRBV30 | - | CAWSQGNEQYF | TGTGCCTGGAGTCAGGGGAATGAGCAGTACTTC
- | TRBJ1-5 | TRBV27 | - | CASSFAGGNQPQHF | TGTGCCAGCAGTTTTGCGGGGGGAAATCAGCCCCAGCATTTT
few | TRBJ1-4 | TRBV5-8 | TRBD1 | CASSLSIGQGARTNEKLFF | TGTGCCAGCAGCTTGAGCATCGGACAGGGGGCGCGAACTAATGAAAAACTGTTTTTT
- | TRBJ2-7 | TRBV29-1 | - | CSAQGFGYEQYF | TGCAGCGCACAGGGTTTTGGTTACGAGCAGTACTTC
- | TRBJ1-2 | TRBV9 | - | CASSVSTDYYGYTF | TGTGCCAGCAGCGTCTCCACGGACTACTATGGCTACACCTTC
- | TRBJ2-5 | TRBV30 | TRBD2 | CAWSIASGGETQYF | TGTGCCTGGAGTATCGCTAGCGGGGGAGAGACCCAGTACTTC
few | TRBJ2-5 | TRBV5-4 | TRBD2 | CASSSGGPWETQYF | TGTGCCAGCAGCTCGGGGGGGCCCTGGGAGACCCAGTACTTC
few | TRBJ2-5 | TRBV19 | TRBD2 | CASSNPTSGRQETQYF | TGTGCCAGTAGTAACCCGACTAGCGGGAGGCAAGAGACCCAGTACTTC
- | TRBJ1-1 | TRBV5-1 | - | CASSLGHGRNTEAFF | TGCGCCAGCAGCTTGGGACATGGAAGGAACACTGAAGCTTTCTTT
few | TRBJ2-5 | TRBV29-1 | - | CSVGGETQYF | TGCAGCGTGGGCGGGGAGACCCAGTACTTC
- | TRBJ2-7 | TRBV6-1 | - | CASTYRDNYEQYF | TGTGCCAGCACATACAGGGATAACTACGAGCAGTACTTC
- | TRBJ2-1 | TRBV18 | TRBD1 | CASSPRGTGNNEQFF | TGTGCCAGCTCACCGCGGGGGACAGGGAACAATGAGCAGTTCTTC
- | TRBJ2-7 | TRBV10-1 | - | CASSKDSLSDEQYF | TGCGCCAGCAGTAAAGACAGTCTTTCTGACGAGCAGTACTTC
- | TRBJ2-7 | TRBV6-5 | - | CASSRGAAAGHEQYF | TGTGCCAGCAGCCGGGGGGCAGCCGCGGGCCACGAGCAGTACTTC
- | TRBJ1-5 | TRBV30 | TRBD1 | CAWSVPGTGGQPQHF | TGTGCCTGGAGTGTCCCCGGGACAGGGGGTCAGCCCCAGCATTTT
- | TRBJ2-7 | TRBV27 | - | CASSFGGGGSEQYF | TGTGCCAGCAGTTTCGGAGGCGGGGGCAGCGAGCAGTACTTC
- | TRBJ2-3 | TRBV9 | TRBD2 | CASSSGTSYTDTQYF | TGTGCCAGCAGTTCTGGGACTAGCTACACAGATACGCAGTATTTT
- | TRBJ2-1 | TRBV29-1 | - | CSVERRYNEQFF | TGCAGCGTTGAAAGGAGGTACAATGAGCAGTTCTTC
- | TRBJ2-7 | TRBV5-6 | - | CASRTTGLTYEQYF | TGTGCCAGCAGGACGACAGGTCTAACCTACGAGCAGTACTTC
- | TRBJ1-4 | TRBV5-4 | - | CASSLLGGRNEKLFF | TGTGCCAGCAGCCTCCTCGGGGGGAGGAATGAAAAACTGTTTTTT
few | TRBJ2-7 | TRBV27 | TRBD1 | CASSSITGTGLWEQYF | TGTGCCAGCAGTTCGATCACCGGGACAGGGTTGTGGGAGCAGTACTTC
- | TRBJ1-1 | TRBV30 | - | CAWSVYRTEAFF | TGTGCCTGGAGTGTATACCGGACTGAAGCTTTCTTT
once | TRBJ2-5 | TRBV4-2 | TRBD2 | CASSPHALAGVETQYF | TGTGCCAGCAGCCCCCATGCACTAGCGGGAGTGGAGACCCAGTACTTC
- | TRBJ1-1 | TRBV10-1 | - | CASSAQANTEAFF | TGCGCCAGCAGTGCACAGGCAAACACTGAAGCTTTCTTT
few | TRBJ2-1 | TRBV5-1 | - | CASSYGRFTGSYNEQFF | TGCGCCAGCAGCTATGGAAGGTTTACGGGCTCCTACAATGAGCAGTTCTTC
- | TRBJ2-3 | TRBV6-5 | - | CASSYADSHLDTQYF | TGTGCCAGCAGTTACGCGGACAGCCATCTAGATACGCAGTATTTT
few | TRBJ1-2 | TRBV9 | TRBD1 | CASSVAQGANGYTF | TGTGCCAGCAGCGTAGCTCAGGGGGCGAATGGCTACACCTTC
- | TRBJ2-1 | TRBV6-6 | TRBD1 | CASSPSGQGNYNEQFF | TGTGCCAGCAGCCCCTCGGGACAGGGTAACTACAATGAGCAGTTCTTC
few | TRBJ1-1 | TRBV28 | - | CASSFGRVNTEAFF | TGTGCCAGCAGTTTCGGCAGGGTGAACACTGAAGCTTTCTTT
- | TRBJ2-1 | TRBV10-1 | TRBD2 | CASSGGSGGANEQFF | TGCGCCAGCAGTGGTGGTAGCGGGGGGGCGAATGAGCAGTTCTTC
- | TRBJ2-3 | TRBV6-1 | TRBD1 | CASSEWAGGKADTQYF | TGTGCCAGCAGTGAATGGGCAGGGGGAAAGGCAGATACGCAGTATTTT
- | TRBJ2-3 | TRBV6-5 | - | CASSFPYSTDTQYF | TGTGCCAGCAGTTTCCCCTATAGCACAGATACGCAGTATTTT
- | TRBJ1-5 | TRBV28 | - | CASSLIGTVNQPQHF | TGTGCCAGCAGTTTAATTGGAACAGTCAATCAGCCCCAGCATTTT
few | TRBJ2-7 | TRBV4-2 | TRBD1 | CASSLPGQGEDEQYF | TGTGCCAGCAGCCTACCGGGACAGGGGGAGGACGAGCAGTACTTC
- | TRBJ1-3 | TRBV7-9 | - | CSSSSTTRPRGSGNTIYF | TGTTCCAGCAGCTCAACTACCCGACCACGGGGTTCTGGAAACACCATATATTTT
- | TRBJ2-1 | TRBV21-1 | - | CARREEGSSYNEQFF | TGTGCCAGGCGGGAGGAGGGTAGCTCCTACAATGAGCAGTTCTTC
- | TRBJ2-5 | TRBV28 | - | CASSQVRGPQETQYF | TGTGCCAGCAGTCAAGTGCGGGGTCCCCAAGAGACCCAGTACTTC
once | TRBJ1-4 | TRBV4-2 | TRBD1 | CASSPRDRGLEKLFF | TGTGCCAGCAGCCCCCGGGACAGGGGGCTTGAAAAACTGTTTTTT
- | TRBJ2-1 | TRBV19 | TRBD2 | CASSALTVISGGSNEQFF | TGTGCCAGTAGTGCCCTGACGGTAATTAGCGGGGGCTCGAATGAGCAGTTCTTC
- | TRBJ2-7 | TRBV7-2 | TRBD2 | CASRPTSGKGEQYF | TGTGCCAGCAGGCCGACTAGCGGCAAGGGGGAGCAGTACTTC
- | TRBJ1-1 | TRBV30 | - | CAWTFGGNTEAFF | TGTGCCTGGACGTTCGGGGGGAACACTGAAGCTTTCTTT
- | TRBJ1-4 | TRBV30 | TRBD1 | CAWRKDRGEKLFF | TGTGCCTGGAGGAAGGACAGGGGCGAAAAACTGTTTTTT
- | TRBJ1-3 | TRBV28 | TRBD1 | CASSLYRGSVSGNTIYF | TGTGCCAGCAGTTTATACAGGGGTAGTGTGTCTGGAAACACCATATATTTT
- | TRBJ2-7 | TRBV5-1 | - | CASSLQQALIQYF | TGCGCCAGCAGCTTGCAACAGGCGCTGATTCAGTACTTC
- | TRBJ1-1 | TRBV5-1 | TRBD1 | CASSPRGQGNTEAFF | TGCGCCAGCAGCCCCCGGGGACAGGGGAACACTGAAGCTTTCTTT
- | TRBJ2-7 | TRBV14 | TRBD1 | CASSVSGTGPYEQYF | TGTGCCAGCAGCGTTTCCGGGACAGGGCCTTACGAGCAGTACTTC
- | TRBJ2-7 | TRBV27 | TRBD1 | CASSPRAGGTYEQYF | TGTGCCAGCAGCCCGAGGGCAGGGGGAACCTACGAGCAGTACTTC